The 17 T cell receptor beta chains below all came from one sample that was sequenced in a study of OX40 agonist ivuxolimab in advanced cancers. The table came from immunoSEQ multiplex PCR; TCRdb's copy has only in-frame clones and leaves some out. The sample lists around 50,000 clones, around nine tenths occurring once. Material: CD4+ or CD8+ T cells sorted from blood, obtained in a trial of the OX40 agonist ivuxolimab. These receptors were taken from an adult with an advanced solid tumor such as melanoma, head and neck, liver or kidney cancer.

The rearrangement links TRBV19 to TRBJ2-2, with 7 bases matching TRBD2. Looked up from germline, CDR1 is LNHDA and CDR2 is SQIVND (reference sequence). Germline trimming cut 7 bases from V and 0 bases from J; bases unmatched to any gene: 11. The CDR3 runs to 17 residues. The CDR3 region has the DNA TGTGCCAGTACCATGGGACTATCCCCCGCGAACACCGGGGAGCTGTTTTTT. Its translation: CASTMGLSPANTGELFF.

The chain has TRBV5-4 and TRBJ2-1, with TRBD1 matching over 7 bases. Germline V gene data show CDR1 as SGHNT and CDR2 as YYREEE (reference sequence). V trimming: 4 bases; J trimming: 2 bases; junction bases outside the gene matches: 9. The CDR3 contains 16 residues. DNA for the CDR3: TGTGCCAGCAGCCCGGGACAGAAATCCCCCTACAATGAGCAGTTCTTC. This sequence encodes CASSPGQKSPYNEQFF.

Only a few counts were recorded for this clone. This sequence joins TRBV7-9 and TRBJ2-3; D is undetermined. V was trimmed by 2 bases and J by 0 bases, leaving 9 bases between them. Per germline, CDR1 SEHNR and CDR2 FQNEAQ (reference sequence). The CDR3 is 15 amino acids. This chain's CDR3 is CASSLLAQSTDTQYF. The CDR3 coding sequence is TGTGCCAGCAGCTTACTGGCCCAGAGCACAGATACGCAGTATTTT.

The chain combines TRBV5-5 with TRBJ2-1; 7 positions match TRBD2. This CDR3 is built from 17 residues. Germline CDR1 reads SGHKS; CDR2 reads YYEKEE (reference sequence). V gave up 3 bases and J gave up 3 bases; unmatched junction bases: 12. The CDR3 protein is CASSSQNLLANYNEQFF. The CDR3 coding sequence is TGTGCCAGCAGCTCTCAAAACTTACTAGCGAACTACAATGAGCAGTTCTTC.

V is TRBV5-1 and J is TRBJ2-5; D is ambiguous. CDR1 is SGHRS, CDR2 YFSETQ, per germline. This CDR3 has 12 amino acids. The ends were cut back, 3 bases at V and 5 bases at J, with 8 bases in the middle. CDR3 coding DNA: TGCGCCAGCAGCTCCCCATTTGAGACCCAGTACTTC. Encoded protein: CASSSPFETQYF. Drawing the rest from reference TRBV5-1 and TRBJ2-5, the complete variable domain is KAGVTQTPRYLIKTRGQQVTLSCSPISGHRSVSWYQQTPGQGLQFLFEYFSETQRNKGNFPGRFSGRQFSNSRSEMNVSTLELGDSALYLCASSSPFETQYFGPGTRLLVL.

The chain links TRBV28 to TRBJ2-7; D unclear. Germline loops: CDR1 MDHEN, CDR2 SYDVKM. This CDR3 is 12 amino acids long. V dropped 6 bases and J dropped 3 bases, with 9 bases sitting between them. As DNA, the CDR3 is TGTGCCAGCAGCTTAGGGCGCTACGAGCAGTACTTC. Translation: CASSLGRYEQYF.

The rearrangement links TRBV19 to TRBJ2-4; possible D gene TRBD1, 6 bases. CDR3 length: 18 residues. Trimming removed 4 bases from V and 0 bases from J, with 19 bases in between. Germline V gene data show CDR1 as LNHDA and CDR2 as SQIVND (reference sequence). CDR3 region: CASSTLRDTLVAKNIQYF. In DNA, the CDR3 is TGTGCCAGTAGTACCCTCCGGGACACCCTGGTAGCCAAAAACATTCAGTACTTC.

J is TRBJ1-1 and V is TRBV5-4; D is possibly TRBD1 (6 bases). CDR1 and CDR2 (germline): SGHNT, YYREEE (reference sequence). The CDR3 spans 14 residues. V was clipped by 1 base and J by 0 bases, with 7 bases between them. The CDR3 nucleotides read TGTGCCAGCAGCTTGCCAGGGGTGAACACTGAAGCTTTCTTT. This codes for CASSLPGVNTEAFF.

V usage is TRBV19 and J usage is TRBJ2-6; D gene ambiguous. The CDR3 is made up of 17 amino acids. The germline V gene encodes CDR1 LNHDA and CDR2 SQIVND (reference sequence). Trimming removed 9 bases from V and 0 bases from J, with 18 bases in between. CDR3 bases: TGTGCCAGCTCTTTGACCGATCGGATCTCTGGGGCCAACGTCCTGACTTTC. Amino acid sequence: CASSLTDRISGANVLTF.

J is TRBJ2-3 and V is TRBV19; 9 positions agree with TRBD2. J gave up 9 bases and V 11 bases, and 15 bases lay outside the gene matches. CDR3 length equals 14 residues. CDR1 and CDR2 (germline): LNHDA, SQIVND (reference sequence). The CDR3 DNA follows: TGTGCCGTTTCGGGGGTAGCGGGAGTTGGAACGCAGTATTTT. The encoded protein is CAVSGVAGVGTQYF.

The rearrangement links TRBV5-1 to TRBJ2-7, with 9 positions matching TRBD1. This CDR3 is built from 15 residues. V trimming: 1 base; J trimming: 2 bases; junction bases outside the gene matches: 4. The germline gives CDR1 SGHRS, CDR2 YFSETQ. CDR3 amino acids: CASSLTGGATYEQYF. The CDR3 coding sequence is TGCGCCAGCAGCTTGACAGGGGGCGCCACCTACGAGCAGTACTTC.

The V and J genes are TRBV5-1 and TRBJ1-1, with D maybe TRBD1 (5 bases). Trimming left V 4 bases short and J 4 bases short, with 20 bases between. This CDR3 has 16 amino acids. CDR1 SGHRS and CDR2 YFSETQ come from the germline V gene. CDR3 DNA: TGCGCCAGCAGCCTCCGGATGGAGGGGTATGGCACTGAAGCTTTCTTT. Amino acids: CASSLRMEGYGTEAFF.

CDR3 sequence: CASRRTGTSFSYEQYF. The CDR3 DNA follows: TGCGCCAGCCGTCGGACCGGGACCTCTTTCTCCTACGAGCAGTACTTC. The chain couples TRBV5-1 to TRBJ2-7; possibly TRBD1 or TRBD2 for D (5 bases each). The CDR3 extends over 16 amino acids. The germline CDR1 and CDR2 sequences are SGHRS and YFSETQ. Trimming took off 7 bases at V and 0 bases at J, with 20 bases between the two ends. Looking up the rest from reference TRBV5-1 and TRBJ2-7 gives the full variable domain: KAGVTQTPRYLIKTRGQQVTLSCSPISGHRSVSWYQQTPGQGLQFLFEYFSETQRNKGNFPGRFSGRQFSNSRSEMNVSTLELGDSALYLCASRRTGTSFSYEQYFGPGTRLTVT.

This chain links TRBV5-1 with TRBJ2-3; D may be TRBD1 (6 bases). Trimming left V 0 bases short and J 1 base short, with 12 bases between. Germline assignment: CDR1 SGHRS and CDR2 YFSETQ. This CDR3 is 16 amino acids long. The CDR3 DNA sequence: TGCGCCAGCAGCTTGGAGGTCAGGGGAGGCACAGATACGCAGTATTTT. This gives the protein CASSLEVRGGTDTQYF.

The V and J genes are TRBV5-1 and TRBJ2-7, with D possibly being TRBD2 (6 bases). The V end lost 5 bases, the J end lost 5 bases, and 20 bases lay between the germline ends. There are 15 residues in the CDR3. CDR1 is SGHRS and CDR2 is YFSETQ in the germline V gene. The chain's CDR3 is CASRETGLASNEQYF. CDR3 DNA sequence: TGCGCCAGCAGAGAGACCGGGCTAGCGAGCAACGAGCAGTACTTC. The full variable domain, its missing parts supplied by reference TRBV5-1 and TRBJ2-7, is KAGVTQTPRYLIKTRGQQVTLSCSPISGHRSVSWYQQTPGQGLQFLFEYFSETQRNKGNFPGRFSGRQFSNSRSEMNVSTLELGDSALYLCASRETGLASNEQYFGPGTRLTVT.

The CDR3 nucleotides are TGTGCCAGCAGCCCTACGCTGGGGCAAGTCTATGGCTACACCTTC. This sequence encodes CASSPTLGQVYGYTF. The rearrangement links TRBV5-4 to TRBJ1-2, with D perhaps matching TRBD1 (5 bases). CDR1 is SGHNT and CDR2 is YYREEE in the germline V gene (reference sequence). This CDR3 comprises 15 residues. Trimming stripped 4 bases from V and 4 bases from J, with 17 bases between.

This chain links TRBV5-4 with TRBJ1-2, with a weak D call TRBD1 (6 bases). Trimming stripped 1 base from V and 6 bases from J, with 13 bases between. CDR1 SGHNT and CDR2 YYREEE come from the germline V gene (reference sequence). The CDR3 totals 14 residues. CDR3 amino acids: CASSLSQGRNGYTF. The CDR3 coding sequence is TGTGCCAGCAGCTTGTCCCAGGGGAGGAATGGCTACACCTTC.